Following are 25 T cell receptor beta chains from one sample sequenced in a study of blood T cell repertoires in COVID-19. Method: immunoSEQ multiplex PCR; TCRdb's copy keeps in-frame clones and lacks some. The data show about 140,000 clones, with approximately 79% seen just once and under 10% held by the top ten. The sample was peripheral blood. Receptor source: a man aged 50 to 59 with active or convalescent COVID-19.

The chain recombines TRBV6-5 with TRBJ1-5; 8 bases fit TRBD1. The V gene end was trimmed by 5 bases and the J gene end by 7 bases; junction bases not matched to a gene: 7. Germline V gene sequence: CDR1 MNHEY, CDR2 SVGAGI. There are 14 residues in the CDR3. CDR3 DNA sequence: TGTGCCAGCAGTAGAGGGACAGGTGACCAGCCCCAGCATTTT. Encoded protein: CASSRGTGDQPQHF.

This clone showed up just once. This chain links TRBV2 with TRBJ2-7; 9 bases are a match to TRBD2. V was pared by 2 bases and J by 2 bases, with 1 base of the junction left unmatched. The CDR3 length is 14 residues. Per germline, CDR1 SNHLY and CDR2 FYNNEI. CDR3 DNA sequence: TGTGCCAGCAGTGAACTAGCGGGGCCCTACGAGCAGTACTTC. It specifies CASSELAGPYEQYF.

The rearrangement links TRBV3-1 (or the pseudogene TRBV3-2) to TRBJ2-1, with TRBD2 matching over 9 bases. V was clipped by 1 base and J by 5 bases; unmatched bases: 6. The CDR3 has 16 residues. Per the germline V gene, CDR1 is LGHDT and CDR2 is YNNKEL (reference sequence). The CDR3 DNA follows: TGTGCCAGCAGCCAAGGGCAGCGGGGGGACGACAATGAGCAGTTCTTC. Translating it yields CASSQGQRGDDNEQFF.

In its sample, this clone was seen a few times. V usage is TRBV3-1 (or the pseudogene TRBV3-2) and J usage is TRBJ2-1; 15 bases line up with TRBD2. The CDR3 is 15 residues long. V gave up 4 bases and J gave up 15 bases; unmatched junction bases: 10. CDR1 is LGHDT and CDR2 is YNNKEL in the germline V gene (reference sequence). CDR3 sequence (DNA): TGTGCCAGCAGCCGTAGCACCGGGACTAGCGGGAGGAGGTTCTTC. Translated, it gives CASSRSTGTSGRRFF.

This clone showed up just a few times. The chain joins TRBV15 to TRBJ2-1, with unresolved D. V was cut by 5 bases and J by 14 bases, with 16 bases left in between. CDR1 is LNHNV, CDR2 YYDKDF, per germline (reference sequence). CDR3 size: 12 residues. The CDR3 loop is CATSVGSMVEFF. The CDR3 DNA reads TGTGCCACCAGCGTCGGGTCCATGGTCGAGTTCTTC.

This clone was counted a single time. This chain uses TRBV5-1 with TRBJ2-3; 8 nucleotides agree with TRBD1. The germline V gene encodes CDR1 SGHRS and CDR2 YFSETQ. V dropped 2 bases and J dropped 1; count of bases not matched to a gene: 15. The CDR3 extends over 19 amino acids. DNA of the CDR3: TGCGCCAGCAGCTTAGGGCAGGGGGCGCAGTCGGGACGCACAGATACGCAGTATTTT. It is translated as CASSLGQGAQSGRTDTQYF.

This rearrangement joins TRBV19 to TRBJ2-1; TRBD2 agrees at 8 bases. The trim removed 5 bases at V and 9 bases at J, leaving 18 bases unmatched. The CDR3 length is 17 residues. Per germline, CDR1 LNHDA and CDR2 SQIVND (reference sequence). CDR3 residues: CASSGRTSRGQWGEQFF. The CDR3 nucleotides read TGTGCCAGTAGTGGACGGACTAGCCGTGGTCAGTGGGGTGAGCAGTTCTTC.

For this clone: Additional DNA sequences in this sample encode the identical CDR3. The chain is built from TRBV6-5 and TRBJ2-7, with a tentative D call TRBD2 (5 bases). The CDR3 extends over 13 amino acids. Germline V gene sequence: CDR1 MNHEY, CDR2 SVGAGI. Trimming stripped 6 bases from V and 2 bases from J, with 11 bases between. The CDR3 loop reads CASSQTGTYEQYF. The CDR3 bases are TGTGCCAGCAGCCAGACGGGGACCTACGAGCAGTACTTC.

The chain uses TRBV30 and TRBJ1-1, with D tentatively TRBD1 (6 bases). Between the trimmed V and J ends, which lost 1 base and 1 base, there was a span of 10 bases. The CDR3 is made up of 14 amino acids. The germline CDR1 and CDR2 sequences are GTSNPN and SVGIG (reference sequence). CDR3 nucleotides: TGTGCCTGGAGTGGGGGGCATGCGAACACTGAAGCTTTCTTT. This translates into CAWSGGHANTEAFF.

The CDR3 loop reads CASSFERGATGELFF. As DNA, the CDR3 is TGTGCCAGCAGCTTTGAGCGGGGGGCCACCGGGGAGCTGTTTTTT. The J gene is TRBJ2-2, the V gene TRBV11-1, with TRBD2 identical over 9 bases. Trimming removed 3 bases from V and 4 bases from J; junction bases left unmatched: 3. Germline CDR1 is SGHAT and CDR2 is FQDESV (reference sequence). The CDR3 runs 15 residues.

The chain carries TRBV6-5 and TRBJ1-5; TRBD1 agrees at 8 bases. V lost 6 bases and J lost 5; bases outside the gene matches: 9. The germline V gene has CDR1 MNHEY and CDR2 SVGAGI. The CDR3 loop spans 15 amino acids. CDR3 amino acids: CASRTGQGRDQPQHF. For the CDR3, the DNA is TGTGCCAGCAGAACCGGACAGGGACGGGATCAGCCCCAGCATTTT.

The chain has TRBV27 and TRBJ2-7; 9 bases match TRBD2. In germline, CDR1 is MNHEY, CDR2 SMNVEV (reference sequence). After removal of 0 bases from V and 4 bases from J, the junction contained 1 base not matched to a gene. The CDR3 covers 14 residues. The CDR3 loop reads CASSLSSGRYEQYF. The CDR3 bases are TGTGCCAGCAGTTTATCTAGCGGGAGATACGAGCAGTACTTC.

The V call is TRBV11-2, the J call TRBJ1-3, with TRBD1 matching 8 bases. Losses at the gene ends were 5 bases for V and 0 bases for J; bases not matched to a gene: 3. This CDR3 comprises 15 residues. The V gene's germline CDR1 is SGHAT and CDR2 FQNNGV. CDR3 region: CASSRTGGSGNTIYF. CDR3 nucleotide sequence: TGTGCCAGCAGCAGAACAGGGGGCTCTGGAAACACCATATATTTT.

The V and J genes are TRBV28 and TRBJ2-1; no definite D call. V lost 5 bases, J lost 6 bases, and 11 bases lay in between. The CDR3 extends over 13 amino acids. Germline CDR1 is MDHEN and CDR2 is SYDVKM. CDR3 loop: CASSHPSGNEQFF. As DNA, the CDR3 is TGTGCCAGCAGTCACCCGAGTGGCAATGAGCAGTTCTTC.

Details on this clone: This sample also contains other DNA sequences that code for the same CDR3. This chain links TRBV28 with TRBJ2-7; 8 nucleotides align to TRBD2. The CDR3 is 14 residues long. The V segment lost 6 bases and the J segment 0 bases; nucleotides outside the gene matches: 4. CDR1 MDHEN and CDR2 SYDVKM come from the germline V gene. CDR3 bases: TGTGCCAGCAGAGTAGCGGGGAGCTCCTACGAGCAGTACTTC. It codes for CASRVAGSSYEQYF.

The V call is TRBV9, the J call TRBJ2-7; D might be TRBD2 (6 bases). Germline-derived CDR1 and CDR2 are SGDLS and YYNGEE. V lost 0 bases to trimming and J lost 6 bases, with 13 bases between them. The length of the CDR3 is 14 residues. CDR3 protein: CASSVGGGTLEQYF. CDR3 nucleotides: TGTGCCAGCAGCGTAGGAGGCGGGACTCTCGAGCAGTACTTC.

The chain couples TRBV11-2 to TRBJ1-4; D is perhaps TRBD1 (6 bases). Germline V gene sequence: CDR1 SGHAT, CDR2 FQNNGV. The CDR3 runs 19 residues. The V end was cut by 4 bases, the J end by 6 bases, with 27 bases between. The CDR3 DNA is TGTGCCAGCAGCTCTGGGCGGACAGTTGGAAGCCGTACGTATGAAAAACTGTTTTTT. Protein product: CASSSGRTVGSRTYEKLFF.

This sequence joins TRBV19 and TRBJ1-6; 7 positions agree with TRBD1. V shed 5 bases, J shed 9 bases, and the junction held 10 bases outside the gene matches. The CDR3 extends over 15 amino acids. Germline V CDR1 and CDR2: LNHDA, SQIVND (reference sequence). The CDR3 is CASSARQGDRSPLHF. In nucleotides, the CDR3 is TGTGCCAGTAGTGCCCGACAGGGTGACCGTTCACCCCTCCACTTT.

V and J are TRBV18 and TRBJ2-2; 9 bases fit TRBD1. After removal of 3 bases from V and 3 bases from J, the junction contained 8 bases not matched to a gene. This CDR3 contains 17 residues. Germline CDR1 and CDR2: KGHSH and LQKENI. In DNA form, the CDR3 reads TGTGCCAGCTCACCGCCCGCACAGGGGGCGTACACCGGGGAGCTGTTTTTT. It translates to CASSPPAQGAYTGELFF.

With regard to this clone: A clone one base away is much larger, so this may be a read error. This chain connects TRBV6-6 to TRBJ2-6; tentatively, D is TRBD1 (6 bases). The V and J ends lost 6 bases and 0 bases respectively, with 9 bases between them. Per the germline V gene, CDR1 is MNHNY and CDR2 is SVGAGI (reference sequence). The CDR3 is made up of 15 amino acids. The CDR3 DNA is TGTGCCAGCAGCTCGACAGGCTCTGGGGCCAACGTCCTGACTTTC. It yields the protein CASSSTGSGANVLTF.

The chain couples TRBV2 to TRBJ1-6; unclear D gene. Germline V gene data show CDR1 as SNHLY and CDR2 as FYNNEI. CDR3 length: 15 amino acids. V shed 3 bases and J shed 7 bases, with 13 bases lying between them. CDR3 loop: CASSEARGRNSPLHF. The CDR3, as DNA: TGTGCCAGCAGTGAGGCGAGAGGGCGGAATTCACCCCTCCACTTT. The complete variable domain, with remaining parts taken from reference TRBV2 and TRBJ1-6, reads EPEVTQTPSHQVTQMGQEVILRCVPISNHLYFYWYRQILGQKVEFLVSFYNNEISEKSEIFDDQFSVERPDGSNFTLKIRSTKLEDSAMYFCASSEARGRNSPLHFGNGTRLTVT.

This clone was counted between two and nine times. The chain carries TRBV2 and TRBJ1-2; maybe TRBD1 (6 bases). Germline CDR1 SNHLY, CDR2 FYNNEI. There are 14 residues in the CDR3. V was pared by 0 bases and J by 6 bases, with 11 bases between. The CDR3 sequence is CASSEAQQGDGYTF. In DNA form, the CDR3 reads TGTGCCAGCAGTGAAGCGCAACAGGGCGATGGCTACACCTTC.

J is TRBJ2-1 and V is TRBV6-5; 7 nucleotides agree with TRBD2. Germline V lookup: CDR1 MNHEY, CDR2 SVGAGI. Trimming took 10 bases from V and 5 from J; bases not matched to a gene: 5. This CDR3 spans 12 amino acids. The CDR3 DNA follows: TGTGCCAACGGACTAGGGGACAATGAGCAGTTCTTC. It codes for CANGLGDNEQFF.

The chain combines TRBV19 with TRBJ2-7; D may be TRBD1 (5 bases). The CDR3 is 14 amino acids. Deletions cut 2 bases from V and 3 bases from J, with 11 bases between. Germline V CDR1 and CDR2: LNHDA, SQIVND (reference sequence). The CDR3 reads CASSITLQGYEQYF. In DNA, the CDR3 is TGTGCCAGTAGTATAACCCTTCAGGGCTACGAGCAGTACTTC.

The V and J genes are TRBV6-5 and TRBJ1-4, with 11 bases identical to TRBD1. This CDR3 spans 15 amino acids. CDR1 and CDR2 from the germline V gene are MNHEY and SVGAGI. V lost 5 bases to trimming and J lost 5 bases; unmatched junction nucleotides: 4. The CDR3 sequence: CASSLRTGGNEKLFF. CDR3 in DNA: TGTGCCAGCAGTCTCCGGACAGGGGGCAATGAAAAACTGTTTTTT.